These 14 T cell receptor beta chains were sequenced from one sample in a study of blood T cell repertoires in COVID-19. Profiled with immunoSEQ multiplex PCR; TCRdb holds only in-frame clones, not every one. The sample has roughly 250,000 clones; around nine tenths are singletons. Sequencing was performed on PBMCs or T cells enriched from blood (not recorded which). The source of these receptors is a woman aged 18-35 years who had recovered from COVID-19.

The V and J genes are TRBV19 and TRBJ1-2, with 10 bases matching TRBD1. The CDR3 is 17 amino acids. Germline values: CDR1 LNHDA, CDR2 SQIVND (reference sequence). V trimming: 5 bases; J trimming: 6 bases; junction bases outside the gene matches: 15. The CDR3 here is CASSRTLERDRGHGYTF. The DNA of the CDR3 is TGTGCCAGTAGTCGCACCCTTGAGAGGGACAGGGGCCATGGCTACACCTTC.

V is TRBV5-1 and J is TRBJ2-5; 8 bases agree with TRBD2. Germline-derived CDR1 and CDR2 are SGHRS and YFSETQ. V lost 0 bases to trimming and J lost 6 bases; unmatched junction nucleotides: 7. This CDR3 contains 15 residues. In nucleotides, the CDR3 is TGCGCCAGCAGCTTGGGGAGCGGGAGCTCTAAGACCCAGTACTTC. Amino acid sequence: CASSLGSGSSKTQYF. The full variable domain, with the rest looked up from reference TRBV5-1 and TRBJ2-5, is KAGVTQTPRYLIKTRGQQVTLSCSPISGHRSVSWYQQTPGQGLQFLFEYFSETQRNKGNFPGRFSGRQFSNSRSEMNVSTLELGDSALYLCASSLGSGSSKTQYFGPGTRLLVL.

The chain recombines TRBV19 with TRBJ1-1, with unresolved D. CDR1 LNHDA and CDR2 SQIVND come from the germline V gene (reference sequence). The V gene lost 4 bases and the J gene lost 0 bases, with 9 bases spanning the gap. The CDR3 length is 14 residues. The CDR3: CASSTLGVNTEAFF. Written as DNA, the CDR3 is TGTGCCAGTAGTACCCTCGGGGTGAACACTGAAGCTTTCTTT.

CDR3 in DNA: TGTGCCAGCAGTGAGGGCCCTTTCACTGAAGCTTTCTTT. Translation: CASSEGPFTEAFF. The rearrangement joins TRBV2 to TRBJ1-1; D unclear. This CDR3 is built from 13 residues. Germline V CDR1 and CDR2: SNHLY, FYNNEI. Trimming removed 3 bases from V and 4 bases from J, with 9 bases in between.

This chain uses TRBV11-3 with TRBJ1-2; D is unclear. The CDR3 covers 11 residues. With 4 bases removed from V and 7 bases from J, the gap between germline ends came to 7 bases. Germline-derived CDR1 and CDR2 are SGHNT and YENEEA. The CDR3 DNA sequence: TGTGCCAGCAGCTCTACCCTTGGCTACACCTTC. As protein: CASSSTLGYTF.

The V gene is TRBV10-3, the J gene TRBJ2-7, with TRBD2 as a possible D gene (5 bases). Germline V lookup: CDR1 ENHRY, CDR2 SYGVKD. Trimming took off 10 bases at V and 4 bases at J, with 26 bases between the two ends. The CDR3 is 16 residues long. In DNA, the CDR3 is TGTGCCACCGGACCCCCAGGAGACGAGGCGGGTTACGAGCAGTACTTC. Residues: CATGPPGDEAGYEQYF.

This clone was seen a handful of times. The chain carries TRBV7-9 and TRBJ1-2; 9 bases map to TRBD1. This CDR3 contains 12 residues. V lost 6 bases, J lost 10 bases, and 6 bases stayed unmatched. Germline values: CDR1 SEHNR, CDR2 FQNEAQ (reference sequence). CDR3 loop: CASRPGTGLYTF. In DNA, the CDR3 is TGTGCCAGCAGGCCCGGGACAGGGCTCTACACCTTC.

The chain couples TRBV7-3 to TRBJ1-1; maybe TRBD1 (5 bases). V lost 5 bases, J lost 0 bases, and 7 bases lay in between. The germline CDR1 and CDR2 sequences are SGHTA and FQGTGA. The CDR3 is made up of 13 amino acids. The CDR3 nucleotides read TGTGCCAGCAGCCGACAGATGAACACTGAAGCTTTCTTT. This codes for CASSRQMNTEAFF.

This clone showed up just once. Distinct nucleotide sequences in the sample also encode this CDR3. Written as DNA, the CDR3 is TGTGCCAGCAGTCAGGGACAAGAGACCCAGTACTTC. Translation: CASSQGQETQYF. The V gene is TRBV28, the J gene TRBJ2-5, with D perhaps TRBD1 (5 bases). The V gene's germline CDR1 is MDHEN and CDR2 SYDVKM. There are 12 residues in the CDR3. With 5 bases removed from V and 2 bases from J, the gap between germline ends came to 6 bases.

The chain links TRBV19 to TRBJ1-2; D unresolved. Trimming shortened V by 5 bases and J by 0 bases, and 13 bases separated the two germline ends. This CDR3 contains 15 residues. Per the germline V gene, CDR1 is LNHDA and CDR2 is SQIVND (reference sequence). Here the CDR3 reads CASSRRREANYGYTF. Here the CDR3 DNA reads TGTGCCAGTAGTCGACGACGGGAAGCTAACTATGGCTACACCTTC. Combining the CDR3 with reference TRBV19 and TRBJ1-2 gives the whole variable domain DGGITQSPKYLFRKEGQNVTLSCEQNLNHDAMYWYRQDPGQGLRLIYYSQIVNDFQKGDIAEGYSVSREKKESFPLTVTSAQKNPTAFYLCASSRRREANYGYTFGSGTRLTVV.

The gene calls are TRBV6-5 and TRBJ2-5, with 8 nucleotides matching TRBD2. The CDR3 spans 13 residues. V lost 7 bases and J lost 3; bases outside the gene matches: 4. Germline V gives CDR1 MNHEY, CDR2 SVGAGI. The CDR3 DNA reads TGTGCCAGCACGGGGGGGCCGGAAGAGACCCAGTACTTC. This sequence encodes CASTGGPEETQYF.

V gene TRBV5-1 combines with J gene TRBJ2-1; 8 positions agree with TRBD1. The CDR3 runs 17 residues. J was trimmed by 0 bases and V by 7 bases; bases with no gene match: 12. Germline values: CDR1 SGHRS, CDR2 YFSETQ. The CDR3 reads CASRGQGRTYSYNEQFF. For the CDR3, the DNA is TGCGCCAGCCGAGGACAGGGACGCACCTACTCCTACAATGAGCAGTTCTTC.

The sample holds a few counts of this clone. The chain combines TRBV5-6 with TRBJ2-7, with 12 bases fitting TRBD1. V gave up 3 bases and J gave up 7 bases; unmatched junction bases: 8. In germline, CDR1 is SGHDT, CDR2 YYEEEE. This CDR3 spans 15 amino acids. The CDR3 DNA reads TGTGCCAGCAGCTCCCGGGACAGGGGGCCGGGGGAGCAGTACTTC. This gives the protein CASSSRDRGPGEQYF.

This clone has a handful of counts. V is TRBV18 and J is TRBJ1-3, with D hard to call. Trimming pared 4 bases from V and 9 bases from J, leaving 16 bases between. Germline CDR1 is KGHSH and CDR2 is LQKENI. The CDR3 contains 14 residues. The CDR3 loop is CASSLLPTDGTIYF. The DNA of the CDR3 is TGTGCCAGCTCACTACTTCCGACTGACGGCACCATATATTTT.